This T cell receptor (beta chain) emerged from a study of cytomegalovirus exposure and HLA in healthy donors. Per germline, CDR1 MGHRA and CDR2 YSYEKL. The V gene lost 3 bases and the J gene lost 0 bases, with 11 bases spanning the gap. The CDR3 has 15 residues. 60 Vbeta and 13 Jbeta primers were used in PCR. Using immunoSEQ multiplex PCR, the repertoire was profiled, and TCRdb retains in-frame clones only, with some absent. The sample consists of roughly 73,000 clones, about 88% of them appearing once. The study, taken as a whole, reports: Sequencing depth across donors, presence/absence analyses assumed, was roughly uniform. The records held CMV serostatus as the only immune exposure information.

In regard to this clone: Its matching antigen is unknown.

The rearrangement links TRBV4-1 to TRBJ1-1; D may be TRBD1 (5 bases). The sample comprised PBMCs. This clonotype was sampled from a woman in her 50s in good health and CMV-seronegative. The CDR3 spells CASSQTTVMNTEAFF. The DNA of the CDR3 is TGCGCCAGCAGCCAGACGACAGTGATGAACACTGAAGCTTTCTTT.